One and the same sample provided the 21 T cell receptor beta chains below, sequenced in a study of blood T cell repertoires in COVID-19. Sequenced by immunoSEQ multiplex PCR; TCRdb stores in-frame clones only, minus some. The table includes about 160,000 clones, approximately 93% detected once. The specimen sequenced was peripheral blood. The receptors here all came from a woman aged 60-75 years with COVID-19, enrolled during active disease.

The chain uses TRBV7-2 and TRBJ1-6; the D gene is possibly TRBD1 (5 bases). The V end was cut by 5 bases, the J end by 7 bases, with 15 bases between. This CDR3 is 15 amino acids long. Per the germline V gene, CDR1 is SGHTA and CDR2 is FQGNSA. The CDR3 reads CASSPLMTENSPLHF. CDR3 bases: TGTGCCAGCAGCCCCCTTATGACAGAGAATTCACCCCTCCACTTT.

This chain links TRBV2 with TRBJ1-3; D unresolved. The CDR3 is 11 amino acids. The V end was cut by 10 bases, the J end by 0 bases, with 4 bases between. CDR1 is SNHLY, CDR2 FYNNEI, per germline. The CDR3 sequence: CATLSGNTIYF. DNA for the CDR3: TGTGCCACCCTCTCTGGAAACACCATATATTTT.

V is TRBV19 and J is TRBJ2-3, with TRBD2 as a possible D gene (6 bases). Germline V CDR1 and CDR2: LNHDA, SQIVND (reference sequence). Trimming left V 6 bases short and J 4 bases short, with 14 bases between. The CDR3 consists of 14 residues. CDR3 amino acids: CASSPGGSSDTQYF. The CDR3 DNA is TGTGCCAGTAGCCCCGGGGGTTCCTCAGATACGCAGTATTTT.

This rearrangement joins TRBV6-5 to TRBJ1-2; 9 bases line up with TRBD1. The V gene's germline CDR1 is MNHEY and CDR2 SVGAGI. This CDR3 contains 13 residues. Unmatched junction bases numbered 3, after V lost 3 bases and J lost 7 bases. Written as DNA, the CDR3 is TGTGCCAGCAGTTATACAGGGGGCAGTGGCTACACCTTC. Translation gives CASSYTGGSGYTF.

The V call is TRBV10-3, the J call TRBJ2-2, with D possibly being TRBD1 (5 bases). This CDR3 is 15 amino acids long. Trimming cost V 4 bases and J 6 bases, with 15 bases left between them. CDR1 and CDR2 (germline): ENHRY, SYGVKD. The CDR3 here is CAISGTLRGAGELFF. The CDR3 DNA reads TGTGCCATCAGTGGGACACTTCGAGGAGCCGGGGAGCTGTTTTTT.

The chain has TRBV4-1 and TRBJ1-1, with D perhaps matching TRBD1 (5 bases). This CDR3 is built from 13 residues. Trimming cost V 4 bases and J 6 bases, with 12 bases left between them. Germline V gene lookup returns CDR1 MGHRA and CDR2 YSYEKL. The CDR3 bases are TGCGCCAGCAGCCCACCAGGGATCCCTGAAGCTTTCTTT. This codes for CASSPPGIPEAFF.

The genes are TRBV7-2 and TRBJ1-4; 11 bases map to TRBD1. The V gene end was trimmed by 6 bases and the J gene end by 8 bases; junction bases not matched to a gene: 5. The CDR3 runs 14 residues. From germline, CDR1 is SGHTA and CDR2 FQGNSA. The DNA of the CDR3 is TGTGCCAGCAGTTCGGGACAGGGGGACGAAAAACTGTTTTTT. Amino acids: CASSSGQGDEKLFF.

Comments on this clone: The junction departs from germline at one end; a sequencing error may be responsible. The CDR3 loop reads CASSLEGGTGGPWSF. In DNA form, the CDR3 reads TGTGCCAGCAGCTTAGAGGGCGGAACAGGGGGACCTTGGAGCTTC. This chain uses TRBV11-2 with TRBJ1-2, with 8 nucleotides matching TRBD1. The CDR3 extends over 15 amino acids. Germline V gives CDR1 SGHAT, CDR2 FQNNGV. Full variable domain (outside the CDR3, taken from reference TRBV11-2 and TRBJ1-2): EAGVAQSPRYKIIEKRQSVAFWCNPISGHATLYWYQQILGQGPKLLIQFQNNGVVDDSQLPKDRFSAERLKGVDSTLKIQPAKLEDSAVYLCASSLEGGTGGPWSFGSGTRLTVV.

The rearrangement links TRBV18 to TRBJ2-1, with D tentatively TRBD1 (7 bases). Trimming left V 0 bases short and J 10 bases short, with 16 bases between. This CDR3 region has 15 residues. The germline gives CDR1 KGHSH, CDR2 LQKENI. The CDR3 reads CASSPPIRDSGEQFF. DNA of the CDR3: TGTGCCAGCTCACCACCCATAAGGGACAGCGGGGAGCAGTTCTTC.

The chain has TRBV9 and TRBJ1-2, with TRBD1 identical over 7 bases. This CDR3 is 15 amino acids long. V was pared by 3 bases and J by 6 bases, with 11 bases of the junction left unmatched. Germline V gives CDR1 SGDLS, CDR2 YYNGEE. CDR3 sequence reads: CASSDPVDTGDGYTF. The CDR3, as DNA: TGTGCCAGCAGCGACCCCGTCGACACAGGGGATGGCTACACCTTC. The full variable domain, completed using reference TRBV9 and TRBJ1-2, is DSGVTQTPKHLITATGQRVTLRCSPRSGDLSVYWYQQSLDQGLQFLIQYYNGEERAKGNILERFSAQQFPDLHSELNLSSLELGDSALYFCASSDPVDTGDGYTFGSGTRLTVV.

V and J are TRBV3-1 (or the pseudogene TRBV3-2) and TRBJ2-3; D possibly corresponds to TRBD2 (6 bases). There are 14 residues in the CDR3. Trimming left V 8 bases short and J 2 bases short, with 14 bases between. Germline V lookup: CDR1 LGHDT, CDR2 YNNKEL (reference sequence). CDR3 region: CASSRRGATDTQYF. DNA of the CDR3: TGTGCCAGCTCGAGGAGGGGAGCCACAGATACGCAGTATTTT.

The chain employs TRBV3-1 (or the pseudogene TRBV3-2) and TRBJ2-1; D is unresolved. This CDR3 has 16 amino acids. Germline CDR1 LGHDT, CDR2 YNNKEL (reference sequence). V gave up 5 bases and J gave up 5 bases, with 19 bases separating them. CDR3 in DNA: TGTGCCAGCAGCGTGTGCGCATTTCCATTCCACAATGAGCAGTTCTTC. Translating gives CASSVCAFPFHNEQFF.

This chain connects TRBV19 to TRBJ1-2; D is undetermined. The germline gives CDR1 LNHDA, CDR2 SQIVND (reference sequence). With 7 bases removed from V and 6 bases from J, the gap between germline ends came to 21 bases. CDR3 size: 15 residues. CDR3 amino acids: CASTSRRRGIDGYTF. The CDR3 DNA sequence: TGTGCCAGTACCTCCCGTAGAAGAGGCATCGATGGCTACACCTTC.

This clone showed up just a few times. The V and J genes are TRBV5-1 and TRBJ1-2; D is perhaps TRBD1 (5 bases). The germline V gene encodes CDR1 SGHRS and CDR2 YFSETQ. The CDR3 contains 13 residues. Trimming removed 3 bases from V and 4 bases from J, with 10 bases in between. The CDR3: CASSSQGSYGYTF. The CDR3 DNA follows: TGCGCCAGCAGCTCTCAGGGCAGCTATGGCTACACCTTC.

The count of this clone is one. The V and J genes are TRBV19 and TRBJ1-4, with a possible D match to TRBD1 (6 bases). CDR1 and CDR2 from the germline V gene are LNHDA and SQIVND (reference sequence). The CDR3 has 15 amino acids. The V end was cut by 3 bases, the J end by 8 bases, with 16 bases between. CDR3 loop: CASSITVRGGEKLFF. Written as DNA, the CDR3 is TGTGCCAGTAGTATTACCGTCAGGGGCGGAGAAAAACTGTTTTTT.

The rearrangement links TRBV5-4 to TRBJ1-1, with 7 nucleotides matching TRBD1. The CDR3 runs 14 residues. Germline V gives CDR1 SGHNT, CDR2 YYREEE (reference sequence). V shed 0 bases and J 2 bases; nucleotides not matched to a gene: 1. The CDR3 sequence: CASSLEGGNTEAFF. In DNA, the CDR3 is TGTGCCAGCAGCTTGGAAGGGGGCAACACTGAAGCTTTCTTT.

The chain links TRBV7-2 to TRBJ2-5; 8 positions agree with TRBD1. V was pared by 1 base and J by 5 bases, with 9 bases of the junction left unmatched. Germline CDR1 SGHTA, CDR2 FQGNSA. There are 16 residues in the CDR3. CDR3 protein: CASSLVSGQGMETQYF. CDR3 in DNA: TGTGCCAGCAGCTTAGTTTCTGGACAGGGTATGGAGACCCAGTACTTC.

On this clone: Other DNA sequences of this sample code for an identical CDR3. The chain carries TRBV4-3 and TRBJ1-2; D remains unclear. V dropped 0 bases and J dropped 0 bases, with 5 bases sitting between them. The V gene's germline CDR1 is LGHNA and CDR2 YSLEER. CDR3 size: 14 residues. The CDR3 sequence is CASSQDRANYGYTF. The CDR3 region has the DNA TGCGCCAGCAGCCAAGATCGGGCTAACTATGGCTACACCTTC.

CDR3 DNA sequence: TGTGCCAGCAGCCTAGGACAGGGGACCTATGGCTACACCTTC. This sequence encodes CASSLGQGTYGYTF. The chain combines TRBV27 with TRBJ1-2; 9 bases are a match to TRBD1. Germline CDR1 reads MNHEY; CDR2 reads SMNVEV (reference sequence). Trimming removed 6 bases from V and 4 bases from J; junction bases left unmatched: 6. The CDR3 has 14 amino acids.

J is TRBJ1-6 and V is TRBV4-3; unclear D gene. The CDR3 contains 17 residues. Germline V gene lookup returns CDR1 LGHNA and CDR2 YSLEER. The V end was cut by 6 bases, the J end by 0 bases, with 15 bases between. CDR3 nucleotides: TGCGCCAGCAGGGGTGGGCAGATGAGCTCCTATAATTCACCCCTCCACTTT. Residues: CASRGGQMSSYNSPLHF.

This chain connects TRBV3-1 (or the pseudogene TRBV3-2) to TRBJ2-2; D ambiguous. The CDR3 contains 15 residues. From germline, CDR1 is LGHDT and CDR2 YNNKEL (reference sequence). Trimming left V 0 bases short and J 3 bases short, with 8 bases between. DNA of the CDR3: TGTGCCAGCAGCCAAGATCTGGCTTACACCGGGGAGCTGTTTTTT. As protein: CASSQDLAYTGELFF.